A selection of T cell receptor beta chains follows, all from one sample in a study of T cells in Graves' hyperthyroidism and ophthalmopathy. Using its own MiXCR run on the multiplex PCR reads, TCRdb lists one record per CDR3 protein. The data hold roughly 700,000 distinct CDR3 sequences, with around 15% observed a single time. The sequencing input was blood. Receptors were obtained from a man in his forties or fifties with Graves' hyperthyroidism. Both conserved end residues are trimmed from each CDR3. Fields, in order: V gene, J gene, CDR3 protein.

>TRBV28|TRBJ1-5
ASSFGRTNQPQH
>TRBV28|TRBJ2-7
ASSLLVGVRGYEQY
>TRBV7-9|TRBJ2-2
ASSISGATGELF
>TRBV11-3|TRBJ2-5
ASSRVLETQY
>TRBV6-5|TRBJ1-1
ASSYFAQGGNTEAF
>TRBV12-5|TRBJ1-2
ASGLGPTDGYGYT
>TRBV27|TRBJ1-2
ASSHYQGARGYGYT
>TRBV25-1|TRBJ2-7
ASRHGYEQY
>TRBV11-1|TRBJ2-1
ASSLLQAGDSYEQF
>TRBV28|TRBJ2-6
ASSWETGRPGANVLT
>TRBV6-6|TRBJ2-7
ASSYSRGRDEQY
>TRBV7-2|TRBJ1-2
ASSYGAGYT
>TRBV6-2/TRBV6-3|TRBJ2-4
ASKGAWPYTGLAGAWENIQY
>TRBV28|TRBJ2-1
ASRTRDRDVNEQF
>TRBV6-1|TRBJ1-5
ASGQKNQPQH
>TRBV24-1|TRBJ1-2
ATSDRTLRGGYT
>TRBV27|TRBJ2-1
ASKLGTGGSYNEQF
>TRBV7-2|TRBJ2-1
ASSLQEINEQF
>TRBV19|TRBJ2-2
ASILTGAGELF
>TRBV7-8|TRBJ2-3
ASSVGTSGRTDTQY
>TRBV3-1|TRBJ1-4
ASSQGQGGGEKLF
>TRBV6-1|TRBJ1-4
ASSSPPFGEKLF
>TRBV7-2|TRBJ1-5
ASSSTGTSDQPQH
>TRBV19|TRBJ1-5
ASEGQLNQPQH
>TRBV7-6|TRBJ2-7
ASSSPPGPSGRFPEQY
>TRBV19|TRBJ1-2
ASRPTGLDGYT
>TRBV7-3|TRBJ2-3
ASSLNGNTDTQY
>TRBV7-2|TRBJ2-5
ASSLASGQVGTQY
>TRBV7-9|TRBJ1-2
ASSSGGRELRYGYT
>TRBV10-2|TRBJ1-1
ASSESGRGTEAF
>TRBV6-1|TRBJ1-6
ASSEALGQGTSPLH
>TRBV11-1|TRBJ2-1
ASSLLLADNEQF
>TRBV6-5|TRBJ1-2
ASSYGQAEFYGYT
>TRBV18|TRBJ2-5
ASSQRLAGAGETQY
>TRBV6-1|TRBJ2-2
ASRGTSGRVWTGELF
>TRBV24-1|TRBJ2-2
ATSDLMTENGELF
>TRBV29-1|TRBJ1-1
SVQGPLNTEAF
>TRBV28|TRBJ2-2
ASTPDPAGGELF
>TRBV9|TRBJ2-7
ASSVAGGPAYEQY
>TRBV30|TRBJ1-4
AWSSGTLYEKLF
>TRBV4-1|TRBJ2-7
ASSQGGGPYEQY
>TRBV10-3|TRBJ2-1
AISELGTLAGGHLSYNEQF